This T cell receptor beta chain was found in a study of vaccination effects on CD4 cells after COVID-19. A remark on this clone: The target antigen is unknown.

Expansion with viral peptide pools was applied to antigen-specific CD4+ T cells by the ViraFEST assay prior to sequencing. Following an approximately eleven-day culture, CD4+ T cells were purified. Participants got two doses of BNT162b2 or mRNA-1273 vaccine. Nobody among the vaccine recipients had prior SARS-CoV-2 infection (nucleocapsid antibodies were negative). Generated by immunoSEQ multiplex PCR, the TCRdb table keeps only in-frame clones and is missing some. The sample has around 81,000 clones, over 75% seen once. Study-wide findings and caveats: The study, lacking early post-infection timepoints, had few convalescent patients. Pronounced clonal contraction occurred in clones induced by infection and by vaccine late after vaccination.

The CDR3 spans 15 residues. V was clipped by 5 bases and J by 8 bases; unmatched bases: 5. CDR1 is SGHTA and CDR2 is FQGNSA in the germline V gene. This TCR was recovered from a human donor who received a COVID-19 vaccine. This material consisted of CD4+ T cells from PBMCs cultured with HCoV-OC43 spike peptides, taken after COVID-19 vaccination. Stated subset: HCoV-OC43 spike overlapping peptide pool stimulation. The rearrangement uses TRBV7-2 and TRBJ2-1, with 14 bases fitting TRBD2. The CDR3 here is CASSAKGLAGDEQFF. For the CDR3, the DNA is TGTGCCAGCAGCGCGAAGGGACTAGCGGGGGATGAGCAGTTCTTC.